Sequencing of this TCR beta chain was carried out in a study of T cell responses to AZD1222 COVID-19 vaccine. A note on this clone: No antigen is known for it. The junction departs from the called germline gene at one end, perhaps through a read error.

Some clones are missing from TCRdb's copy, which holds only in-frame ones; the method was immunoSEQ multiplex PCR. The sample shows some 120,000 clones, roughly nine tenths of them seen only once. Study-wide points: Repertoire sampling happened only post peak T cell response.

CDR1 is LGHDT and CDR2 is YNNKEL in the germline V gene (reference sequence). The CDR3 sequence is 16 residues long. The source of this sequence is an adult in good health. The sequences come from peripheral blood, collected on day 0 of AZD1222 vaccination. This rearrangement joins TRBV3-1 (or the pseudogene TRBV3-2) to TRBJ2-1, with 9 bases aligning to TRBD2. CDR3 residues: CASTQGGGAGGNEQFF. CDR3 DNA: TGTGCCAGCACCCAAGGCGGGGGGGCCGGGGGAAATGAGCAGTTCTTC.